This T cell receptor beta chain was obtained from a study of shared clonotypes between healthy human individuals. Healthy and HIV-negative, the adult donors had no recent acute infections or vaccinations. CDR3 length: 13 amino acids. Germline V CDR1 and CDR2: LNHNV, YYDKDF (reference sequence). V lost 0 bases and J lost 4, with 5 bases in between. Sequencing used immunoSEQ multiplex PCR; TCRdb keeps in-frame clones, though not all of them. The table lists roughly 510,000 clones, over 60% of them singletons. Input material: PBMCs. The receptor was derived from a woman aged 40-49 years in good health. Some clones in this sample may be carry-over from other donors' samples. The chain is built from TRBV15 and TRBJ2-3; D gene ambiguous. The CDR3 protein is CATSRDLADTQYF. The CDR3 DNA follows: TGTGCCACCAGCAGAGATCTTGCAGATACGCAGTATTTT.